This T cell receptor (beta chain) was obtained from a study of control samples from healthy donors and cancer patients. Profiling relied on immunoSEQ multiplex PCR, and the TCRdb table lists in-frame clones only, not all of them. This table holds around 140,000 clones, 80% to 95% found once. The CDR3 runs to 15 residues. The V end lost 1 base, the J end lost 4 bases, and 13 bases lay between the germline ends. CDR1 and CDR2 from the germline V gene are MGHRA and YSYEKL. Input material: blood. The clonotype comes from a woman aged 50 to 65 in good health. This chain connects TRBV4-1 to TRBJ2-5, with D uncertain. In DNA form, the CDR3 reads TGCGCCAGCAGCCAAGTCCAGTTGGGCGGAGAGACCCAGTACTTC. Its protein is CASSQVQLGGETQYF.